A selection of T cell receptor beta chains follows, all from one sample in a study of cytomegalovirus exposure and HLA in healthy donors. Libraries were prepared by immunoSEQ multiplex PCR; TCRdb keeps only in-frame clonotypes and omits some of them. The sample holds approximately 140,000 clones, roughly 80% seen once. The sequenced sample consisted of PBMCs. The receptors come from a woman aged 55-70 years in good health and CMV-seronegative. CDR3s include the opening cysteine and the closing phenylalanine or tryptophan. The order of the fields is V gene, J gene, clone size, D gene, CDR3 DNA, CDR3 protein. D genes are given only for firm matches. Some rows have no size entry. The others give once, few or many, or a class for an expanded clone.

TRBV9	TRBJ2-5	.	.	TGTGCCAGCAGCCAGGGACTTCAGTACCAAGAGACCCAGTACTTC	CASSQGLQYQETQYF
TRBV7-7	TRBJ2-3	.	.	TGTGCCAGCAGCTTCCAACCGGGGGATACGCAGTATTTT	CASSFQPGDTQYF
TRBV7-3	TRBJ2-3	.	TRBD1	TGTGCCAGCAGCTTAACCGGGACAGGGAAAGCAGATACGCAGTATTTT	CASSLTGTGKADTQYF
TRBV19	TRBJ2-3	few	TRBD2	TGTGCCAGTAGTGTCCCGGGACTAGCGGGAGAGACAGATACGCAGTATTTT	CASSVPGLAGETDTQYF
TRBV7-2	TRBJ1-4	.	TRBD1	TGTGCCAGCAGCTTAGGGGACAGGTTTGGGGAAAATGAAAAACTGTTTTTT	CASSLGDRFGENEKLFF
TRBV5-6	TRBJ2-7	.	TRBD1	TGTGCCAGCAGCTTGGGACAGGGTGGGGCCTTGCTCTACGAGCAGTACTTC	CASSLGQGGALLYEQYF
TRBV28	TRBJ2-1	.	.	TGTGCCAGCAGTTTAGGGGGGGCGGGCTCCTACAATGAGCAGTTCTTC	CASSLGGAGSYNEQFF
TRBV7-8	TRBJ1-1	.	.	TGTGCCAGCAGCCACCCGCCGGGACTAGTCACTGAAGCTTTCTTT	CASSHPPGLVTEAFF
TRBV28	TRBJ2-3	once	.	TGTGCCAGCAGTTTAGCGGCTAGCACAGATACGCAGTATTTT	CASSLAASTDTQYF
TRBV2	TRBJ2-5	.	TRBD2	TGTGCCAGCAGTGAAGGTTCACTAGCGGGGGGGCAAGAGACCCAGTACTTC	CASSEGSLAGGQETQYF
TRBV28	TRBJ1-2	.	.	TGTGCCAGCCATGAACAGCCAAACTATGGCTACACCTTC	CASHEQPNYGYTF
TRBV10-2	TRBJ1-2	.	.	TGCGCCAGCAGTGAGTCAGCTCTTAACTATGGCTACACCTTC	CASSESALNYGYTF
TRBV5-1	TRBJ2-3	.	TRBD1	TGCGCCAGCAGCTTGGCTCTACAGGGGGTATTCACAGATACGCAGTATTTT	CASSLALQGVFTDTQYF
TRBV27	TRBJ2-2	.	TRBD2	TGTGCCAGCAGTTTATCGATTTCCCTAGCGGGCAGGACCGGGGAGCTGTTTTTT	CASSLSISLAGRTGELFF
TRBV5-5	TRBJ2-3	once	.	TGTGCCAGCAGCTTGGCTGGACACGGGGGGCAAGATACGCAGTATTTT	CASSLAGHGGQDTQYF
TRBV2	TRBJ1-3	.	TRBD1	TGTGCCAGCAGTCCCGACAGGGGGCGAACAAACACCATATATTTT	CASSPDRGRTNTIYF
TRBV7-9	TRBJ2-7	.	TRBD1	TGTGCCAGCAGCGCAGGGACAGGGGGCTACGAGCAGTACTTC	CASSAGTGGYEQYF
TRBV5-5	TRBJ2-1	.	TRBD1	TGTGCCAGCAGCTCCAGGACAGGGGGAGGAAATGAGCAGTTCTTC	CASSSRTGGGNEQFF
TRBV19	TRBJ2-5	.	TRBD1	TGTGCCAGTAGCCCCAGGGGGCGCGGGGAGACCCAGTACTTC	CASSPRGRGETQYF
TRBV7-2	TRBJ2-1	.	TRBD1	TGTGCCAGCAGCGTCGGGACAGGGGACGGCAATGAGCAGTTCTTC	CASSVGTGDGNEQFF
TRBV28	TRBJ1-5	.	.	TGTGCCAGCAGTTTATTCGTGAGGGTCAATCAGCCCCAGCATTTT	CASSLFVRVNQPQHF
TRBV30	TRBJ1-5	.	TRBD1	TGTGCCTGGAGTGTACGGGGGACAGGGCCCGAATATAGCAATCAGCCCCAGCATTTT	CAWSVRGTGPEYSNQPQHF
TRBV6-5	TRBJ2-2	once	.	TGTGCCAGCAGTTACATTCAGAACACCGGGGAGCTGTTTTTT	CASSYIQNTGELFF
TRBV4-1	TRBJ1-4	.	.	TGCGCCAGCAGCCAAGTGGCAGCTAATGAAAAACTGTTTTTT	CASSQVAANEKLFF
TRBV25-1	TRBJ1-6	.	.	TGTGCCAGCAGACTAGACGGGGTAGGTTCACCCCTCCACTTT	CASRLDGVGSPLHF
TRBV5-5	TRBJ2-5	.	.	TGTGCCAGCAGCAGAGGGGAGACCCAGTACTTC	CASSRGETQYF
TRBV7-6	TRBJ1-5	few	.	TGTGCCAGCAGCTTAAGCGAGAGCAATCAGCCCCAGCATTTT	CASSLSESNQPQHF
TRBV11-2	TRBJ2-7	once	.	TGTGCCAGCAGCCCCAATGTTTTAGCCAGCTACGAGCAGTACTTC	CASSPNVLASYEQYF
TRBV19	TRBJ1-1	few	.	TGTGCCAGTAGTATAGCCAGGGGTAACACTGAAGCTTTCTTT	CASSIARGNTEAFF
TRBV30	TRBJ2-3	once	TRBD2	TGTGCCTGGAGTGTTGGACTAGTTAGCACAGATACGCAGTATTTT	CAWSVGLVSTDTQYF
TRBV18	TRBJ1-1	.	TRBD1	TGTGCCAGCTCTCAAGACAGGGGTGAAGCTTTCTTT	CASSQDRGEAFF
TRBV30	TRBJ2-3	once	TRBD2	TGTGCCTGGGACATAAGGACTAGCGGGGGGGCCGTGGCAGATACGCAGTATTTT	CAWDIRTSGGAVADTQYF
TRBV5-4	TRBJ2-7	.	TRBD2	TGTGCCAGCAGCCGAGGGGGACAAAGGACTAGCGGGGGGGCGGAGCAGTACTTC	CASSRGGQRTSGGAEQYF
TRBV28	TRBJ1-3	.	TRBD1	TGTGCCAGCAGTTTAGGACAGGCTGGTTTGGCTGGAAACACCATATATTTT	CASSLGQAGLAGNTIYF
TRBV7-9	TRBJ2-7	.	TRBD1	TGTGCCACCATTCCGGGACAGGGATCCTACGAGCAGTACTTC	CATIPGQGSYEQYF
TRBV5-1	TRBJ2-7	.	.	TGCGCCAGCAGCTTGAAATCGGCGACAAGGAAGACCTACGAGCAGTACTTC	CASSLKSATRKTYEQYF
TRBV30	TRBJ1-2	.	.	TGTGCCTGGATAGGGAAGGACAACCTCAAATCGGGCTACACCTTC	CAWIGKDNLKSGYTF
TRBV9	TRBJ2-2	.	TRBD2	TGTGCCAGCAGCGCACGGACTAGCGGGACCGGGGAGCTGTTTTTT	CASSARTSGTGELFF
TRBV11-2	TRBJ2-1	.	.	TGTGCCAGCAGCTTAGCGGGAGCTTCCTACAATGAGCAGTTCTTC	CASSLAGASYNEQFF
TRBV6-1	TRBJ2-3	.	TRBD2	TGTGCCAGCAGTGAGCTAGCGGGGTATACAGATACGCAGTATTTT	CASSELAGYTDTQYF
TRBV5-1	TRBJ2-2	.	TRBD1	TGCGCCAGCAGCTTGTGGGGCAGGGGGAAGGGAGAGGAGGCCGGGGAGCTGTTTTTT	CASSLWGRGKGEEAGELFF
TRBV29-1	TRBJ2-7	once	.	TGCAGCGTTGGAGGAGGGGGCAATCCTTCCTACGAGCAGTACTTC	CSVGGGGNPSYEQYF
TRBV4-1	TRBJ2-7	few	.	TGCGCCAGCAGCCAAGATGCGGGGTACGAGCAGTACTTC	CASSQDAGYEQYF